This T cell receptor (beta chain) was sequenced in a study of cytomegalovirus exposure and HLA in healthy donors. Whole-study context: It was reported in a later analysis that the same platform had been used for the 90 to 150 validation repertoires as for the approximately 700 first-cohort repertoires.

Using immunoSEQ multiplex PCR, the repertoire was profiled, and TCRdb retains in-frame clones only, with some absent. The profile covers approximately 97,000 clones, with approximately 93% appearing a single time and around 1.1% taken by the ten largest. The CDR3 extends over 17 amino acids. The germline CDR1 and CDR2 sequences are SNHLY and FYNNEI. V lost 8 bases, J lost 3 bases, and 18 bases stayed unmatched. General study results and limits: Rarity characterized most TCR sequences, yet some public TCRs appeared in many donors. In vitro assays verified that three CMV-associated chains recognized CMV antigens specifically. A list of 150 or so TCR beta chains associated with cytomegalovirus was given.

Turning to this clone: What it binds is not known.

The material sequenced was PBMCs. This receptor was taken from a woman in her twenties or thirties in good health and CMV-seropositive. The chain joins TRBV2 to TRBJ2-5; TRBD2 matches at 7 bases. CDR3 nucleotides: TGTGCCAGCTTTACGTCGAACCTCCTAGCGGTAAAAGAGACCCAGTACTTC. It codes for CASFTSNLLAVKETQYF.